This passage covers 2 T cell receptor beta chains from one sample sequenced in a study of T cells after yellow fever vaccination. TCRdb redid the calling of the 5' RACE reads with MiXCR, one entry per CDR3 protein. Seen here are a few hundred thousand distinct CDR3 sequences, around 16% observed once, and the top ten hold 15% to 20%. The sequencing used PBMCs, collected 5 days after the first yellow fever vaccination. Receptors were obtained from a man between 18 and 29 years old who received the YFV17D yellow fever vaccine.

V and J are TRBV4-1 and TRBJ2-7; 12 bases are shared with TRBD2. The junction had 5 bases not matched to a gene; V was cut back by 6 bases and J by 2 bases. The CDR3 totals 15 residues. Germline CDR1 reads MGHRA; CDR2 reads YSYEKL. CDR3 sequence reads: CASRPLAGGTYEQYF. CDR3 coding DNA: TGCGCCAGCAGACCTCTAGCGGGGGGGACCTACGAGCAGTACTTC.

V gene TRBV4-1 combines with J gene TRBJ2-1; 8 nucleotides match TRBD1. J was trimmed by 2 bases and V by 2 bases; bases with no gene match: 8. This CDR3 has 17 amino acids. Per the germline V gene, CDR1 is MGHRA and CDR2 is YSYEKL. CDR3 nucleotides: TGCGCCAGCAGCCAACTCAAGGACAGGGTCCCCTACAATGAGCAGTTCTTC. This gives the protein CASSQLKDRVPYNEQFF.